Below are 26 T cell receptor beta chains sequenced from a single sample in a study of OX40 agonist ivuxolimab in advanced cancers. Library preparation employed the immunoSEQ multiplex PCR assay. Not all clones reach the TCRdb copy of this immuneACCESS table, which keeps in-frame sequences only. Checked studies attribute under half of the gap to unresolved V genes and leave the rest unexplained. In this sample the table shows 53,000 or so clones, 70% to 80% of which occur a single time. Approximately 2% of the sample is taken by the ten largest. The sample consisted of CD4+ or CD8+ T cells sorted from blood, taken in a trial of the OX40 agonist ivuxolimab. All receptors come from an adult with an advanced solid tumor such as melanoma, head and neck, liver or kidney cancer.

The chain has TRBV27 and TRBJ2-2, with TRBD1 identical over 7 bases. CDR3 size: 18 residues. V dropped 10 bases and J dropped 3; count of bases not matched to a gene: 20. CDR1 MNHEY and CDR2 SMNVEV come from the germline V gene (reference sequence). The CDR3 region has the DNA TGTGCCACCAAAAAATCCCGTCGGGACAGAGGGGACACCGGGGAGCTGTTTTTT. Translation gives CATKKSRRDRGDTGELFF.

This clone was seen more than once but under ten times. J is TRBJ2-7 and V is TRBV11-2, with 11 positions matching TRBD2. The CDR3 has 14 residues. Germline lookup yields CDR1 SGHAT and CDR2 FQNNGV. The V gene end was trimmed by 4 bases and the J gene end by 5 bases; junction bases not matched to a gene: 4. As DNA, the CDR3 is TGTGCCAGCAGCTCACTAGCGGGAGTTAACGAGCAGTACTTC. It translates to CASSSLAGVNEQYF. Based on the CDR3 plus reference TRBV11-2 and TRBJ2-7, the full variable domain is EAGVAQSPRYKIIEKRQSVAFWCNPISGHATLYWYQQILGQGPKLLIQFQNNGVVDDSQLPKDRFSAERLKGVDSTLKIQPAKLEDSAVYLCASSSLAGVNEQYFGPGTRLTVT.

The chain is built from TRBV29-1 and TRBJ2-2; 9 nucleotides match TRBD1. Germline loops: CDR1 SQVTM, CDR2 ANQGSEA. Trimming took 2 bases from V and 5 from J; bases not matched to a gene: 3. This CDR3 region has 14 residues. CDR3 region: CSVESTGGTGELFF. CDR3 nucleotides: TGCAGCGTTGAATCGACAGGGGGGACCGGGGAGCTGTTTTTT.

CDR3 in DNA: TGTGCCAGCAGCCCGGGACAGGGGTCAAACACCGGGGAGCTGTTTTTT. It codes for CASSPGQGSNTGELFF. The chain is built from TRBV7-6 and TRBJ2-2; 10 positions agree with TRBD1. The CDR3 is made up of 16 amino acids. CDR1 and CDR2 from the germline V gene are SGHVS and FNYEAQ. The V and J ends lost 5 bases and 2 bases, in that order; junction bases with no gene match: 5.

The chain joins TRBV11-3 to TRBJ2-2; D is unclear. Per the germline V gene, CDR1 is SGHNT and CDR2 is YENEEA. V was trimmed by 5 bases and J by 7 bases, leaving 8 bases between them. The CDR3 sequence is 12 residues long. The CDR3 loop is CASSPLDGELFF. The CDR3 DNA reads as TGTGCCAGCAGCCCCCTGGACGGGGAGCTGTTTTTT.

The chain uses TRBV28 and TRBJ2-7; D call uncertain. V shed 6 bases and J shed 0 bases, with 3 bases lying between them. Germline V CDR1 and CDR2: MDHEN, SYDVKM. This CDR3 has 11 amino acids. The CDR3 bases are TGTGCCAGCAGGGGCTCCTACGAGCAGTACTTC. Its protein is CASRGSYEQYF.

The chain carries TRBV7-6 and TRBJ1-1; D ambiguous. Germline CDR1 SGHVS, CDR2 FNYEAQ. V lost 1 base and J 4 bases, leaving 7 bases between the germline ends. The CDR3 runs to 13 residues. The CDR3, as DNA: TGTGCCAGCAGCTTAGGGGGAGGCACTGAAGCTTTCTTT. Translation: CASSLGGGTEAFF.

This clone was counted a few times. The chain recombines TRBV15 with TRBJ1-1; no clear D. Germline V gene sequence: CDR1 LNHNV, CDR2 YYDKDF (reference sequence). This CDR3 has 14 amino acids. The V end lost 0 bases, the J end lost 4 bases, and 9 bases lay between the germline ends. The CDR3 loop is CATSRDVAGTEAFF. The DNA for the CDR3 is TGTGCCACCAGCAGAGATGTTGCGGGCACTGAAGCTTTCTTT.

V usage is TRBV11-2 and J usage is TRBJ2-1, with D possibly matching TRBD1 (5 bases). This CDR3 region has 14 residues. Germline CDR1 and CDR2: SGHAT and FQNNGV. V lost 4 bases and J 8 bases, leaving 15 bases between the germline ends. The CDR3 reads CASSSKLTVHEQFF. DNA of the CDR3: TGTGCCAGCAGCTCGAAATTGACAGTTCATGAGCAGTTCTTC.

This sequence joins TRBV7-9 and TRBJ1-5, with a possible D match to TRBD1 (6 bases). This CDR3 region has 13 residues. Per the germline V gene, CDR1 is SEHNR and CDR2 is FQNEAQ (reference sequence). V was clipped by 5 bases and J by 7 bases, with 12 bases between them. In DNA form, the CDR3 reads TGTGCCAGCAGCCCACAGGGTCTGCAGCCCCAGCATTTT. Translating gives CASSPQGLQPQHF. Supplemented by reference TRBV7-9 and TRBJ1-5, the full variable domain reads DTGVSQNPRHKITKRGQNVTFRCDPISEHNRLYWYRQTLGQGPEFLTYFQNEAQLEKSRLLSDRFSAERPKGSFSTLEIQRTEQGDSAMYLCASSPQGLQPQHFGDGTRLSIL.

The chain carries TRBV29-1 and TRBJ1-1; D may be TRBD1 (5 bases). This CDR3 contains 12 residues. V was shortened by 7 bases and J by 1 base, with 10 bases between the two germline ends. Germline V gene data show CDR1 as SQVTM and CDR2 as ANQGSEA. CDR3 in amino acids: CSGPRANTEAFF. In DNA form, the CDR3 reads TGCAGCGGCCCCAGGGCGAACACTGAAGCTTTCTTT.

The chain links TRBV6-1 to TRBJ1-5; D is uncertain. Germline CDR1 and CDR2: MNHNS and SASEGT. CDR3 length: 14 residues. The ends were cut back, 2 bases at V and 5 bases at J, with 10 bases in the middle. CDR3 loop: CASSEQEWDQPQHF. Here the CDR3 DNA reads TGTGCCAGCAGTGAACAGGAATGGGATCAGCCCCAGCATTTT.

The chain links TRBV7-9 to TRBJ2-1; 13 bases agree with TRBD2. Germline CDR1 SEHNR, CDR2 FQNEAQ (reference sequence). This CDR3 has 17 amino acids. V gave up 5 bases and J gave up 1 base; unmatched junction bases: 5. In DNA form, the CDR3 reads TGTGCCAGCAGCCAACTAGCGGGAGGGCGATCCTACAATGAGCAGTTCTTC. Residues: CASSQLAGGRSYNEQFF.

The chain links TRBV5-1 to TRBJ2-3, with TRBD2 matching 14 bases. Germline V lookup: CDR1 SGHRS, CDR2 YFSETQ. With 4 bases clipped from V and 6 bases from J, the junction kept 7 bases outside the gene matches. This CDR3 is built from 16 residues. CDR3 DNA: TGCGCCAGCAGCCCCGGACTAGCGGGAGGATCTGATACGCAGTATTTT. Amino acids: CASSPGLAGGSDTQYF.

This chain joins TRBV6-5 and TRBJ1-2; possibly TRBD1 for D (6 bases). Looked up from germline, CDR1 is MNHEY and CDR2 is SVGAGI. Trimming took off 4 bases at V and 8 bases at J, with 17 bases between the two ends. CDR3 length: 14 residues. As DNA, the CDR3 is TGTGCCAGCAGTTCCCCGGGACAATTTGACGGCTACACCTTC. Amino acid sequence: CASSSPGQFDGYTF.

The chain joins TRBV16 to TRBJ1-1, with a tentative D call TRBD1 (6 bases). The germline gives CDR1 KGHSY, CDR2 FQNENV. V lost 4 bases, J lost 3 bases, and 12 bases lay in between. This CDR3 contains 14 residues. The CDR3 is CASSLEGGYTEAFF. The CDR3 region has the DNA TGTGCCAGCAGCCTTGAAGGGGGATACACTGAAGCTTTCTTT.

This chain connects TRBV5-4 to TRBJ1-4; 8 bases are shared with TRBD1. The CDR3 length is 16 residues. Germline-derived CDR1 and CDR2 are SGHNT and YYREEE (reference sequence). With V trimmed by 3 bases and J by 4 bases, 8 bases remained unmatched. In nucleotides, the CDR3 is TGTGCCAGCAGCTCAGGAACGGACAGGGTTAATGAAAAACTGTTTTTT. Protein: CASSSGTDRVNEKLFF.

The chain combines TRBV6-1 with TRBJ1-5; no definite D call. The CDR3 is 14 amino acids. The V gene lost 6 bases and the J gene lost 3 bases, with 12 bases spanning the gap. Germline loops: CDR1 MNHNS, CDR2 SASEGT. The CDR3 sequence: CASRDTEINQPQHF. CDR3 in DNA: TGTGCCAGCAGGGATACAGAGATCAATCAGCCCCAGCATTTT.

This clone was counted once. The chain is built from TRBV10-2 and TRBJ2-5, with 7 bases that match TRBD2. The CDR3 is made up of 16 amino acids. V trimming: 2 bases; J trimming: 2 bases; junction bases outside the gene matches: 8. CDR1 and CDR2 from the germline V gene are WSHSY and SAAADI. The DNA for the CDR3 is TGCGCCAGCAGTGAGGGGGGGGGATGGGAACAAGAGACCCAGTACTTC. This sequence encodes CASSEGGGWEQETQYF.

V gene TRBV11-1 combines with J gene TRBJ1-1, with D possibly TRBD1 on 6 matching bases. CDR1 SGHAT and CDR2 FQDESV come from the germline V gene (reference sequence). This CDR3 is built from 15 residues. The V and J ends lost 4 bases and 4 bases respectively, with 16 bases between them. CDR3 nucleotide sequence: TGTGCCAGCAGCTGGACCGGGACACGGGCCACTGAAGCTTTCTTT. It translates to CASSWTGTRATEAFF.

This chain connects TRBV7-8 to TRBJ1-1; perhaps TRBD1 as D (6 bases). The CDR3 has 15 residues. The germline V and J ends were trimmed by 2 bases and 4 bases, with 14 bases remaining between them. Germline V gene lookup returns CDR1 SGHVS and CDR2 FQNEAQ. The CDR3 bases are TGTGCCAGCAGCTTACTGGGGGCGCGGATCACTGAAGCTTTCTTT. This sequence encodes CASSLLGARITEAFF.

The CDR3 spells CASSLGKANYGYTF. The CDR3 DNA reads as TGTGCCAGCAGCTTAGGGAAAGCTAACTATGGCTACACCTTC. This chain links TRBV7-2 with TRBJ1-2, with unresolved D. The germline CDR1 and CDR2 sequences are SGHTA and FQGNSA. V was clipped by 1 base and J by 0 bases, with 6 bases between them. This CDR3 is 14 amino acids long.

The chain uses TRBV29-1 and TRBJ2-1; either TRBD1 or TRBD2 may supply D (5 bases each). This CDR3 contains 14 residues. CDR1 and CDR2 (germline): SQVTM, ANQGSEA. V was clipped by 7 bases and J by 9 bases, with 22 bases between them. The CDR3 DNA reads TGCAGCGGCCGGGGCCGTGGTCTAGCCAGTGAGCAGTTCTTC. Translating it yields CSGRGRGLASEQFF.

DNA of the CDR3: TGTGCCAGTAGTGCGACTAGCGGGAGGGGAACCGGGGAGCTGTTTTTT. It codes for CASSATSGRGTGELFF. The V and J genes are TRBV19 and TRBJ2-2; 14 nucleotides line up with TRBD2. Germline-derived CDR1 and CDR2 are LNHDA and SQIVND (reference sequence). The CDR3 sequence is 16 residues long. The J segment lost 5 bases and the V segment lost 5 bases, leaving 4 bases of the junction unmatched. The whole variable domain, remainder taken from reference TRBV19 and TRBJ2-2, is DGGITQSPKYLFRKEGQNVTLSCEQNLNHDAMYWYRQDPGQGLRLIYYSQIVNDFQKGDIAEGYSVSREKKESFPLTVTSAQKNPTAFYLCASSATSGRGTGELFFGEGSRLTVL.

The J gene is TRBJ2-1, the V gene TRBV27; 9 bases match TRBD2. This CDR3 region has 13 residues. The J segment lost 6 bases and the V segment lost 6 bases, leaving 3 bases of the junction unmatched. Germline V lookup: CDR1 MNHEY, CDR2 SMNVEV (reference sequence). For the CDR3, the DNA is TGTGCCAGCAGGGCTAGCGGGGCCAATGAGCAGTTCTTC. This translates into CASRASGANEQFF.

This clone was observed a few times. V is TRBV4-1 and J is TRBJ2-1, with 8 bases lining up with TRBD2. CDR3 length: 15 amino acids. CDR1 and CDR2 (germline): MGHRA, YSYEKL. The J segment lost 7 bases and the V segment lost 1 base, leaving 6 bases of the junction unmatched. The CDR3 reads CASSQGAGGSNEQFF. In DNA, the CDR3 is TGCGCCAGCAGCCAAGGGGCGGGAGGAAGTAATGAGCAGTTCTTC.